A single sample gave rise to the 26 T cell receptor beta chains below, sequenced in a study of blood T cell repertoires in COVID-19. Produced via immunoSEQ multiplex PCR; TCRdb's table is partial and in-frame only. Of under 300,000 clones detected, approximately 79% appear once; the ten largest clones hold about 4%. Specimen: peripheral blood. The receptors stem from a woman in her thirties or forties with active or convalescent COVID-19.

The V gene is TRBV7-3, the J gene TRBJ1-1; 8 nucleotides align to TRBD1. Germline lookup yields CDR1 SGHTA and CDR2 FQGTGA. The CDR3 contains 15 residues. Trimming at V came to 2 bases and at J to 5 bases, leaving 7 bases not matched to a gene. The CDR3 loop is CASSLSGDRKTEAFF. The CDR3 nucleotides read TGTGCCAGCAGCTTATCCGGGGACAGGAAAACTGAAGCTTTCTTT.

This clone was counted between two and nine times. This sequence joins TRBV2 and TRBJ1-3, with D uncertain. Germline V gives CDR1 SNHLY, CDR2 FYNNEI. This CDR3 region has 16 residues. The ends were cut back, 1 base at V and 2 bases at J, with 12 bases in the middle. DNA for the CDR3: TGTGCCAGCAGTGAAGTTGTCGGGATCACTGGAAACACCATATATTTT. Its translation: CASSEVVGITGNTIYF.

This clone was seen just once. V gene TRBV18 combines with J gene TRBJ2-1; no clear D. Germline values: CDR1 KGHSH, CDR2 LQKENI. Trimming pared 3 bases from V and 6 bases from J, leaving 6 bases between. CDR3 length: 12 amino acids. CDR3 nucleotides: TGTGCCAGCTCACCCTCGGTCAATGAGCAGTTCTTC. It yields the protein CASSPSVNEQFF.

This clone came up once. This chain links TRBV5-8 with TRBJ1-6, with a possible D match to TRBD1 (6 bases). The CDR3 extends over 16 amino acids. Per germline, CDR1 SGHTS and CDR2 YDEGEE. V was clipped by 3 bases and J by 4 bases, with 14 bases between them. The CDR3 bases are TGTGCCAGCAGCTGGGGCAGGGGATTATATAATTCACCCCTCCACTTT. Protein product: CASSWGRGLYNSPLHF.

This clone was counted a single time. The genes are TRBV4-1 and TRBJ1-6; TRBD1 matches at 7 bases. With 1 base clipped from V and 10 bases from J, the junction kept 7 bases outside the gene matches. The CDR3 length is 15 residues. Germline V gives CDR1 MGHRA, CDR2 YSYEKL. The CDR3 region is CASSQVPDRDSPLHF. DNA for the CDR3: TGCGCCAGCAGCCAAGTCCCTGACAGGGACTCACCCCTCCACTTT.

The chain has TRBV3-1 (or the pseudogene TRBV3-2) and TRBJ1-1; a weak D match, TRBD1 (6 bases). V dropped 0 bases and J dropped 4 bases, with 9 bases sitting between them. CDR3 length: 14 amino acids. The germline V gene encodes CDR1 LGHDT and CDR2 YNNKEL (reference sequence). In DNA, the CDR3 is TGTGCCAGCAGCCAAGAGGGGGCGTTCACTGAAGCTTTCTTT. Amino acid sequence: CASSQEGAFTEAFF.

This chain connects TRBV19 to TRBJ2-7, with a weak D call TRBD1 (6 bases). Germline lookup yields CDR1 LNHDA and CDR2 SQIVND (reference sequence). This CDR3 comprises 16 residues. V dropped 8 bases and J dropped 3 bases, with 23 bases sitting between them. The CDR3 bases are TGTGCCAGTTCTCCCCCCCGAGGCCGGACAGACTACGAGCAGTACTTC. This codes for CASSPPRGRTDYEQYF.

The J gene is TRBJ2-7, the V gene TRBV21-1; the DNA was not used to check the table's D call, TRBD2. TRBV21-1 is tagged as a pseudogene. The CDR3 extends over 15 amino acids. In DNA form, the CDR3 reads TGTGCCAGCAGCTCCCGGAGGGTCCCCACCTACGAGCAGTACTTC. This codes for CASSSRRVPTYEQYF.

This rearrangement joins TRBV15 to TRBJ1-4, with 10 bases fitting TRBD1. CDR1 and CDR2 (germline): LNHNV, YYDKDF (reference sequence). The CDR3 covers 18 residues. V was clipped by 1 base and J by 5 bases; unmatched bases: 10. CDR3 in amino acids: CATSRGHWDRGNNEKLFF. The CDR3 DNA reads TGTGCCACCAGCAGAGGACACTGGGACAGGGGCAACAATGAAAAACTGTTTTTT.

V usage is TRBV6-5 and J usage is TRBJ1-1; D perhaps matches TRBD1 (6 bases). Germline CDR1 is MNHEY and CDR2 is SVGAGI. The V and J ends lost 9 bases and 0 bases respectively, with 17 bases between them. CDR3 length equals 15 residues. The CDR3: CASHPRGAMNTEAFF. The CDR3 DNA sequence: TGTGCCAGTCACCCTCGGGGGGCCATGAACACTGAAGCTTTCTTT.

The chain carries TRBV7-9 and TRBJ2-2; D is perhaps TRBD1 (6 bases). Looked up from germline, CDR1 is SEHNR and CDR2 is FQNEAQ (reference sequence). This CDR3 is built from 17 residues. V was cut by 5 bases and J by 4 bases, with 20 bases left in between. CDR3: CASSKQGSVRGTGELFF. The CDR3, as DNA: TGTGCCAGCAGCAAACAGGGTTCGGTCAGGGGCACCGGGGAGCTGTTTTTT.

The chain employs TRBV5-6 and TRBJ2-7, with 7 bases aligning to TRBD1. Per the germline V gene, CDR1 is SGHDT and CDR2 is YYEEEE. With V trimmed by 5 bases and J by 6 bases, 5 bases remained unmatched. The CDR3 spans 12 residues. CDR3 loop: CASSYRGREQYV. The DNA for the CDR3 is TGTGCCAGCAGTTACAGGGGACGCGAGCAGTACGTC.

The genes are TRBV10-3 and TRBJ1-2, with D perhaps TRBD1 (6 bases). Germline CDR1 ENHRY, CDR2 SYGVKD. The CDR3 loop spans 16 amino acids. Trimming pared 3 bases from V and 4 bases from J, leaving 18 bases between. DNA of the CDR3: TGTGCCATCAGTGATTTCTACAGGGACGGAGGCTATGGCTACACCTTC. Its translation is CAISDFYRDGGYGYTF.

This clone occurred once. The chain uses TRBV30 and TRBJ1-2, with D maybe TRBD1 (6 bases). The CDR3 totals 13 residues. Trimming shortened V by 0 bases and J by 8 bases, and 13 bases separated the two germline ends. Germline V gene data show CDR1 as GTSNPN and CDR2 as SVGIG (reference sequence). The CDR3 region is CAWSVNRDGGYTF. The CDR3 bases are TGTGCCTGGAGTGTAAACAGGGACGGGGGCTACACCTTC.

The chain has TRBV30 and TRBJ1-2; D ambiguous. Germline V lookup: CDR1 GTSNPN, CDR2 SVGIG (reference sequence). V lost 8 bases, J lost 0 bases, and 13 bases lay in between. There are 13 residues in the CDR3. CDR3 sequence: CAHQTFSNYGYTF. The CDR3 nucleotides read TGTGCCCATCAGACATTTTCTAACTATGGCTACACCTTC.

The rearrangement uses TRBV5-4 and TRBJ2-2; TRBD1 matches at 11 bases. CDR1 is SGHNT, CDR2 YYREEE, per germline (reference sequence). The ends lost 6 bases at V and 3 bases at J; junction bases unmatched: 16. The CDR3 spans 19 residues. The CDR3, as DNA: TGTGCCAGCACTAATGATAAGGGACAGGGGGGACCAGACACCGGGGAGCTGTTTTTT. Encoded protein: CASTNDKGQGGPDTGELFF.

This chain links TRBV25-1 with TRBJ1-6; TRBD1 is a possible D gene (5 bases). CDR3 length: 14 residues. Trimming cost V 6 bases and J 8 bases, with 14 bases left between them. Germline values: CDR1 MGHDK, CDR2 SYGVNS. As DNA, the CDR3 is TGTGCCAGCAGCGCCGGGGGGGACCATTCACCCCTCCACTTT. Encoded protein: CASSAGGDHSPLHF. Full variable domain (rest looked up from reference TRBV25-1 and TRBJ1-6): EADIYQTPRYLVIGTGKKITLECSQTMGHDKMYWYQQDPGMELHLIHYSYGVNSTEKGDLSSESTVSRIRTEHFPLTLESARPSHTSQYLCASSAGGDHSPLHFGNGTRLTVT.

V usage is TRBV5-1 and J usage is TRBJ1-1; D gene ambiguous. The CDR3 is made up of 13 amino acids. Trimming removed 4 bases from V and 1 base from J, with 8 bases in between. Germline-derived CDR1 and CDR2 are SGHRS and YFSETQ. CDR3 sequence reads: CASSLDWNTEAFF. The CDR3 DNA is TGCGCCAGCAGCCTGGACTGGAACACTGAAGCTTTCTTT. Together with reference TRBV5-1 and TRBJ1-1, the CDR3 gives the full variable domain: KAGVTQTPRYLIKTRGQQVTLSCSPISGHRSVSWYQQTPGQGLQFLFEYFSETQRNKGNFPGRFSGRQFSNSRSEMNVSTLELGDSALYLCASSLDWNTEAFFGQGTRLTVV.

With regard to this clone: A much larger clone lies a single base off, so this may be a read error. The CDR3 nucleotides read TGTGCCAGCAGCTTAGCCATGAACACTGAAGCTTTCTTT. Translation gives CASSLAMNTEAFF. The chain couples TRBV11-3 to TRBJ1-1; no clear D gene. The germline V gene has CDR1 SGHNT and CDR2 YENEEA. This CDR3 region has 13 residues. V shed 1 base and J shed 0 bases, with 3 bases lying between them. Full variable domain (missing parts from reference TRBV11-3 and TRBJ1-1): EAGVVQSPRYKIIEKKQPVAFWCNPISGHNTLYWYLQNLGQGPELLIRYENEEAVDDSQLPKDRFSAERLKGVDSTLKIQPAELGDSAVYLCASSLAMNTEAFFGQGTRLTVV.

The chain employs TRBV5-4 and TRBJ2-2; 15 nucleotides match TRBD2. CDR3 length: 17 amino acids. Germline values: CDR1 SGHNT, CDR2 YYREEE (reference sequence). Trimming cost V 4 bases and J 3 bases; bases outside gene matches: 4. CDR3 nucleotides: TGTGCCAGCAGCCCCGGACTAGCGGGGGGGTACACCGGGGAGCTGTTTTTT. Amino acids: CASSPGLAGGYTGELFF.

The table lists this clone with many counts. V usage is TRBV6-5 and J usage is TRBJ1-1; the match to TRBD1 covers 7 bases. Trimming removed 0 bases from V and 5 bases from J; junction bases left unmatched: 6. The CDR3 sequence is 15 residues long. Looked up from germline, CDR1 is MNHEY and CDR2 is SVGAGI. The CDR3 DNA follows: TGTGCCAGCAGTTACTCTCAGACAGGGCGGACTGAAGCTTTCTTT. This sequence encodes CASSYSQTGRTEAFF.

The chain recombines TRBV3-1 (or the pseudogene TRBV3-2) with TRBJ1-2; a possible D gene is TRBD1 (5 bases). The V gene lost 3 bases and the J gene lost 8 bases, with 16 bases spanning the gap. The CDR3 totals 14 residues. Germline V gene data show CDR1 as LGHDT and CDR2 as YNNKEL (reference sequence). CDR3 nucleotides: TGTGCCAGCAGCCATGCGGGGCAGGGCGGCGGCTACACCTTC. This gives the protein CASSHAGQGGGYTF.

This chain connects TRBV30 to TRBJ1-1, with D possibly being TRBD1 (5 bases). Looked up from germline, CDR1 is GTSNPN and CDR2 is SVGIG (reference sequence). CDR3 length equals 11 residues. Trimming pared 1 base from V and 13 bases from J, leaving 13 bases between. This CDR3 is CAWSDQGGGFF. The CDR3 nucleotides read TGTGCCTGGAGTGATCAGGGCGGGGGTTTCTTT.

This chain connects TRBV30 to TRBJ2-1; D is unclear. V was trimmed by 3 bases and J by 3 bases, leaving 3 bases between them. Germline-derived CDR1 and CDR2 are GTSNPN and SVGIG (reference sequence). This CDR3 has 11 amino acids. CDR3 amino acids: CAWRSYNEQFF. CDR3 in DNA: TGTGCCTGGAGGAGCTACAATGAGCAGTTCTTC.

The chain is built from TRBV25-1 and TRBJ1-4; 9 bases are shared with TRBD1. The CDR3 contains 16 residues. Germline V gene data show CDR1 as MGHDK and CDR2 as SYGVNS. Trimming took 6 bases from V and 6 from J; bases not matched to a gene: 11. CDR3 bases: TGTGCCAGCAGCGGAGCTCCGGGACAGGGAGATGAAAAACTGTTTTTT. Amino acid sequence: CASSGAPGQGDEKLFF. The variable domain in full, with the rest retrieved from reference TRBV25-1 and TRBJ1-4, is EADIYQTPRYLVIGTGKKITLECSQTMGHDKMYWYQQDPGMELHLIHYSYGVNSTEKGDLSSESTVSRIRTEHFPLTLESARPSHTSQYLCASSGAPGQGDEKLFFGSGTQLSVL.

The V and J genes are TRBV6-4 and TRBJ1-6; D gene uncertain. V lost 5 bases to trimming and J lost 8 bases, with 4 bases between them. The germline CDR1 and CDR2 sequences are MRHNA and SNTAGT. This CDR3 contains 11 residues. CDR3: CASSFDSPLHF. The CDR3 DNA follows: TGTGCCAGCAGTTTCGATTCACCCCTCCACTTT.